A selection of T cell receptor beta chains follows, all from one sample in a study of control samples from healthy donors and cancer patients. TCRdb keeps only in-frame clones here, not all; method: immunoSEQ multiplex PCR. The top ten hold about 1.4% of the sample, which has 150,000 to 200,000 clones, 90% seen once. What was sequenced was blood. The receptors stem from a woman in her forties or fifties in good health. Both conserved end residues are part of each CDR3. The D gene is left open where the match is weak. Some rows have no size entry. The others give once, few or many, or a class for an expanded clone.

-	TRBJ1-2	-	TRBV15	TGTGCCACCAGCAGAGGTGGCTCCTATGGCTACACCTTC	CATSRGGSYGYTF
-	TRBJ1-2	TRBD1	TRBV14	TGTGCCAGTCGACAGGGGAACTATGGCTACACCTTC	CASRQGNYGYTF
-	TRBJ2-5	-	TRBV9	TGTGCCAGCAGCGTTTCGGCTAGCAGCCAAGAGACCCAGTACTTC	CASSVSASSQETQYF
-	TRBJ1-1	-	TRBV12-3/TRBV12-4	TGTGCCAGCAGTTATGAGAACACTGAAGCTTTCTTT	CASSYENTEAFF
-	TRBJ2-5	-	TRBV4-1	TGCGCCAGCAGCCAGCCGGGCGGGCTAGCCAACCAAGAGACCCAGTACTTC	CASSQPGGLANQETQYF
-	TRBJ2-2	-	TRBV6-5	TGTGCCAGCAGTTCGGTAGGAAACACCGGGGAGCTGTTTTTT	CASSSVGNTGELFF
-	TRBJ2-5	TRBD1	TRBV7-3	TGTGCCAGCAGCACGACAGGGAAAGAGACCCAGTACTTC	CASSTTGKETQYF
-	TRBJ2-7	TRBD2	TRBV10-2	TGCGCCAGCAGTGAGTCCGCGGGGGGACTACCCTACGAGCAGTACTTC	CASSESAGGLPYEQYF
-	TRBJ2-1	TRBD2	TRBV5-6	TGTGCCAGCAGCTTCTTGTTTCGGGGGGGCCTAAATGAGCAGTTCTTC	CASSFLFRGGLNEQFF
once	TRBJ2-5	-	TRBV7-2	TGTGCCAGCAGCTTGAGGCGGGGGCCGGGGGGCCAGTACTTC	CASSLRRGPGGQYF
many	TRBJ1-3	-	TRBV28	TGTGCCAGCAGTTCCCCGCGAGGCACCATATATTTT	CASSSPRGTIYF
-	TRBJ2-7	TRBD2	TRBV4-3	TGCGCCAGCAGCCCCTTCGCAAGCGGGACCTACGAGCAGTACTTC	CASSPFASGTYEQYF
-	TRBJ2-3	TRBD1	TRBV7-7	TGTGCTAGCAGCCTTGGACAGGGGACAGATACGCAGTATTTT	CASSLGQGTDTQYF